These 14 T cell receptor beta chains were sequenced from one sample in a study of blood T cell repertoires in COVID-19. Only in-frame clones appear in the TCRdb table, and some are missing; sequencing was by immunoSEQ multiplex PCR. The sample includes around 130,000 clones, around 79% of them seen just once. Sequenced sample: peripheral blood. The receptors derive from a man aged 80 or over with acute or convalescent COVID-19.

V is TRBV24-1 and J is TRBJ2-3; TRBD2 matches at 8 bases. Germline trimming cut 7 bases from V and 0 bases from J; bases unmatched to any gene: 5. Per the germline V gene, CDR1 is KGHDR and CDR2 is SFDVKD. The CDR3 loop spans 15 amino acids. In nucleotides, the CDR3 is TGTGCCACCAGGGCGGGGGGACTGAGCACAGATACGCAGTATTTT. Translating gives CATRAGGLSTDTQYF.

The chain joins TRBV7-9 to TRBJ2-2; D is unresolved. The CDR3 sequence is 13 residues long. Trimming shortened V by 3 bases and J by 6 bases, and 8 bases separated the two germline ends. The germline CDR1 and CDR2 sequences are SEHNR and FQNEAQ (reference sequence). This CDR3 is CASSFGAPGELFF. DNA of the CDR3: TGTGCCAGCAGCTTTGGAGCCCCCGGGGAGCTGTTTTTT.

CDR3 sequence: CASSVAGLAGGETQYF. CDR3 nucleotides: TGTGCCAGCAGCGTAGCGGGACTAGCGGGGGGAGAGACCCAGTACTTC. The V and J genes are TRBV9 and TRBJ2-5; 15 nucleotides align to TRBD2. The CDR3 totals 16 residues. CDR1 and CDR2 from the germline V gene are SGDLS and YYNGEE. Losses at the gene ends were 0 bases for V and 4 bases for J; bases not matched to a gene: 1.

The CDR3 sequence is CASSIIHSGANVLTF. The CDR3 bases are TGTGCCAGTAGTATTATACACTCTGGGGCCAACGTCCTGACTTTC. This chain joins TRBV19 and TRBJ2-6; no definite D call. This CDR3 contains 15 residues. Per germline, CDR1 LNHDA and CDR2 SQIVND (reference sequence). V was pared by 3 bases and J by 0 bases, with 6 bases between.

This clone was detected many times. This chain connects TRBV7-8 to TRBJ1-2, with a possible D match to TRBD1 (5 bases). Germline V gene sequence: CDR1 SGHVS, CDR2 FQNEAQ. The V and J ends lost 5 bases and 4 bases respectively, with 11 bases between them. This CDR3 has 13 residues. The CDR3 loop reads CASSAGPTYGYTF. In DNA form, the CDR3 reads TGTGCCAGCAGCGCGGGGCCGACCTATGGCTACACCTTC.

This clone was seen many times. V and J are TRBV7-2 and TRBJ2-5; D ambiguous. Trimming left V 8 bases short and J 5 bases short, with 15 bases between. The CDR3 runs to 13 residues. Germline V gives CDR1 SGHTA, CDR2 FQGNSA. Here the CDR3 reads CASCQLRTETQYF. In DNA, the CDR3 is TGTGCCAGCTGCCAACTTAGAACGGAGACCCAGTACTTC. The full variable domain, in which reference TRBV7-2 and TRBJ2-5 provide the parts outside the CDR3, is GAGVSQSPSNKVTEKGKDVELRCDPISGHTALYWYRQSLGQGLEFLIYFQGNSAPDKSGLPSDRFSAERTGGSVSTLTIQRTQQEDSAVYLCASCQLRTETQYFGPGTRLLVL.

The CDR3 nucleotides read TGTGCCAGCTCCCTAGCGGGGAAGAACACCGGGGAGCTGTTTTTT. It yields the protein CASSLAGKNTGELFF. V is TRBV11-3 and J is TRBJ2-2, with 9 bases lining up with TRBD2. Germline assignment: CDR1 SGHNT and CDR2 YENEEA. Trimming removed 8 bases from V and 1 base from J; junction bases left unmatched: 5. The CDR3 has 15 residues.

The chain employs TRBV6-7 and TRBJ1-2; 9 positions match TRBD1. TRBV6-7 is designated an ORF whose function remains uncertain. The CDR3 loop spans 16 amino acids. V lost 4 bases and J lost 5; bases outside the gene matches: 11. The CDR3 is CASSFPADRGEYGYTF. In nucleotides, the CDR3 is TGTGCCAGCAGTTTCCCGGCGGACAGGGGAGAATATGGCTACACCTTC.

This clone appeared a single time. The chain has TRBV29-1 and TRBJ1-1, with D perhaps TRBD1 (5 bases). V dropped 7 bases and J dropped 4 bases, with 10 bases sitting between them. The CDR3 loop spans 11 amino acids. Germline CDR1 reads SQVTM; CDR2 reads ANQGSEA. The DNA for the CDR3 is TGCAGCGCAGGGAGAAGCACTGAAGCTTTCTTT. It is translated as CSAGRSTEAFF.

This clone was seen only a few times. For the CDR3, the DNA is TGTGCCAGCAGTGATGCTGGGACAGGGAGGCCACCCCTCCACTTT. Translating gives CASSDAGTGRPPLHF. The V call is TRBV2, the J call TRBJ1-6, with TRBD1 matching 9 bases. This CDR3 is built from 15 residues. The germline CDR1 and CDR2 sequences are SNHLY and FYNNEI. V shed 3 bases, J shed 11 bases, and the junction held 8 bases outside the gene matches. The whole variable domain, remainder taken from reference TRBV2 and TRBJ1-6, is EPEVTQTPSHQVTQMGQEVILRCVPISNHLYFYWYRQILGQKVEFLVSFYNNEISEKSEIFDDQFSVERPDGSNFTLKIRSTKLEDSAMYFCASSDAGTGRPPLHFGNGTRLTVT.

The chain couples TRBV30 to TRBJ1-2; no firm D call. The V gene lost 0 bases and the J gene lost 4 bases, with 9 bases spanning the gap. CDR1 and CDR2 from the germline V gene are GTSNPN and SVGIG (reference sequence). CDR3 length equals 13 residues. CDR3 nucleotides: TGTGCCTGGAGTGTCGGCGGGTTCTATGGCTACACCTTC. Its protein is CAWSVGGFYGYTF. The variable domain in full, with the rest retrieved from reference TRBV30 and TRBJ1-2, is SQTIHQWPATLVQPVGSPLSLECTVEGTSNPNLYWYRQAAGRGLQLLFYSVGIGQISSEVPQNLSASRPQDRQFILSSKKLLLSDSGFYLCAWSVGGFYGYTFGSGTRLTVV.

This chain's CDR3 is CASSESAGGRKTQYF. Written as DNA, the CDR3 is TGTGCCAGCAGTGAATCTGCGGGGGGCCGCAAGACCCAGTACTTC. The chain has TRBV6-1 and TRBJ2-5; 8 bases match TRBD2. The CDR3 totals 15 residues. The V gene end was trimmed by 2 bases and the J gene end by 6 bases; junction bases not matched to a gene: 8. Germline V gene data show CDR1 as MNHNS and CDR2 as SASEGT.

This sequence joins TRBV24-1 and TRBJ1-5, with TRBD1 matching 9 bases. The CDR3 covers 13 residues. Germline CDR1 reads KGHDR; CDR2 reads SFDVKD. The V segment lost 7 bases and the J segment 7 bases; nucleotides outside the gene matches: 4. The CDR3 spells CATSRGQGQPQHF. CDR3 bases: TGTGCCACCAGCCGGGGACAGGGACAGCCCCAGCATTTT.

The chain links TRBV18 to TRBJ1-2; D is perhaps TRBD1 (6 bases). V lost 6 bases and J 4 bases, leaving 12 bases between the germline ends. The CDR3 has 13 amino acids. The V gene's germline CDR1 is KGHSH and CDR2 LQKENI. The CDR3 coding sequence is TGTGCCAGCTCTTCGGACAGTACCTATGGCTACACCTTC. This sequence encodes CASSSDSTYGYTF.